These 26 T cell receptor beta chains were all obtained from the same sample, sequenced in a study of T cells in Graves' hyperthyroidism and ophthalmopathy. Amplified TCR beta CDR3 regions came from RNA transcripts. HTBI primers drove first-round RT-PCR of the TCR CDR3. TCRdb reanalysed the multiplex PCR reads using MiXCR and keeps one entry per CDR3 protein. The top ten hold 3.7% of the sample, which has approximately 400,000 distinct CDR3 sequences, 15% to 20% seen once. The sequencing sample was made of blood. These receptor sequences come from a woman aged 18-29 years with Graves' hyperthyroidism.

This clonotype was detected ten times or more. The DNA of the CDR3 is TGTGCCAGCAGTTTATATAGGCGGGGGGCCCGGGAGACCCAGTACTTC. Translating it yields CASSLYRRGARETQYF. The V gene is TRBV6-5, the J gene TRBJ2-5; 8 bases are a match to TRBD2. V lost 4 bases and J lost 5; bases outside the gene matches: 12. The CDR3 length is 16 residues. From germline, CDR1 is MNHEY and CDR2 SVGAGI.

This clonotype was recorded at least ten times. V and J are TRBV15 and TRBJ2-7, with D maybe TRBD2 (6 bases). Per germline, CDR1 LNHNV and CDR2 YYDKDF (reference sequence). The CDR3 is 16 residues long. Trimming removed 0 bases from V and 3 bases from J, with 15 bases in between. The CDR3 region is CATSRDYVKEGYEQYF. The CDR3 DNA follows: TGTGCCACCAGCAGAGATTATGTGAAGGAGGGCTACGAGCAGTACTTC.

At least ten counts were recorded for this clonotype. The chain joins TRBV7-9 to TRBJ1-1, with a tentative D call TRBD1 (5 bases). CDR1 is SEHNR and CDR2 is FQNEAQ in the germline V gene (reference sequence). The CDR3 consists of 13 residues. Trimming removed 1 base at V and 11 bases at J, with 14 bases between. The CDR3 nucleotides read TGTGCCAGCAGCTTAGGTGCGGGGGTTTGGGCTTTCTTT. It encodes CASSLGAGVWAFF.

This chain links TRBV6-1 with TRBJ1-2; a possible D gene is TRBD1 (5 bases). The V gene's germline CDR1 is MNHNS and CDR2 SASEGT. The CDR3 is 15 residues long. With 6 bases removed from V and 7 bases from J, the gap between germline ends came to 21 bases. DNA for the CDR3: TGTGCCAGCAGGGCAAGGGGCAACTGGGAATCTGGCTACACCTTC. Amino acid sequence: CASRARGNWESGYTF.

The chain links TRBV12-3 or TRBV12-4 to TRBJ2-7; 9 bases align to TRBD1. J gave up 3 bases and V 6 bases, and 9 bases lay outside the gene matches. CDR3 size: 15 residues. The CDR3 DNA is TGTGCCAGCAGCCGATCCGGGACAGGGAACTACGAGCAGTACTTC. It yields the protein CASSRSGTGNYEQYF.

This clonotype appeared many times. This chain connects TRBV30 to TRBJ2-7; no reliable D call. Germline CDR1 reads GTSNPN; CDR2 reads SVGIG (reference sequence). The CDR3 is made up of 11 amino acids. Trimming shortened V by 2 bases and J by 4 bases, and 6 bases separated the two germline ends. The CDR3 reads CAWSFGYEQYF. The CDR3 nucleotides are TGTGCCTGGAGTTTTGGTTACGAGCAGTACTTC.

This clonotype was detected many times. The chain is built from TRBV12-3 or TRBV12-4 and TRBJ1-1, with 11 bases aligning to TRBD1. V was pared by 5 bases and J by 5 bases, with 7 bases of the junction left unmatched. The CDR3 runs to 15 residues. CDR3 region: CASSPRGQGVTEAFF. The CDR3 region has the DNA TGTGCCAGCAGTCCCCGGGGACAGGGGGTAACTGAAGCTTTCTTT.

The sample holds many counts of this clonotype. The chain joins TRBV5-1 to TRBJ2-6, with D maybe TRBD1 (5 bases). The germline CDR1 and CDR2 sequences are SGHRS and YFSETQ. V lost 2 bases and J lost 0, with 9 bases in between. CDR3 size: 16 residues. The CDR3 DNA is TGCGCCAGCAGCTTCGACAGAAGCTCTGGGGCCAACGTCCTGACTTTC. Protein: CASSFDRSSGANVLTF.

This clonotype was observed many times. This chain links TRBV3-1 with TRBJ1-1; no clear D gene. Trimming took 4 bases from V and 10 from J, leaving 19 bases between them. This CDR3 comprises 14 residues. Looked up from germline, CDR1 is LGHDT and CDR2 is YNNKEL (reference sequence). CDR3 loop: CASSLDSRYSGAFF. The CDR3 DNA follows: TGTGCCAGCAGCCTAGATTCCCGATATTCGGGAGCTTTCTTT. The full variable domain, rest sourced from reference TRBV3-1 and TRBJ1-1, is DTAVSQTPKYLVTQMGNDKSIKCEQNLGHDTMYWYKQDSKKFLKIMFSYNNKELIINETVPNRFSPKSPDKAHLNLHINSLELGDSAVYFCASSLDSRYSGAFFGQGTRLTVV.

Ten or more counts support this clonotype. The rearrangement uses TRBV6-5 and TRBJ1-5; no clear D gene. Trimming removed 6 bases at V and 5 bases at J, with 5 bases between. CDR3 size: 11 residues. In germline, CDR1 is MNHEY, CDR2 SVGAGI. DNA of the CDR3: TGTGCCAGCAGGGCAGATCAGCCCCAGCATTTT. It is translated as CASRADQPQHF.

This clonotype has ten or more counts. This chain uses TRBV12-3 or TRBV12-4 with TRBJ1-2; D is possibly TRBD1 (6 bases). The CDR3 extends over 14 amino acids. Trimming stripped 3 bases from V and 8 bases from J, with 16 bases between. The CDR3, as DNA: TGTGCCAGCAGTTTCAGGGGAGGGGCCGTCGGCTACACCTTC. Translating gives CASSFRGGAVGYTF.

In its sample, this clonotype was seen a few times. The chain combines TRBV24-1 with TRBJ2-7; D gene ambiguous. CDR1 KGHDR and CDR2 SFDVKD come from the germline V gene. V lost 9 bases, J lost 6 bases, and 14 bases lay in between. This CDR3 contains 12 residues. The CDR3: CATQAPGSEQYF. Here the CDR3 DNA reads TGTGCCACCCAGGCTCCCGGAAGCGAGCAGTACTTC.

This clonotype has a count of ten or more. The chain links TRBV7-2 to TRBJ2-4; TRBD1 agrees at 11 bases. Germline CDR1 SGHTA, CDR2 FQGNSA. The CDR3 length is 18 residues. V lost 0 bases to trimming and J lost 3 bases; unmatched junction nucleotides: 7. The CDR3 nucleotides read TGTGCCAGCAGCTTAGCGGGTTGGACAGGGGGCGACAAAAACATTCAGTACTTC. Translated, it gives CASSLAGWTGGDKNIQYF.

This clonotype was picked up many times. CDR3 sequence: CASSLEGGRNYGYTF. DNA of the CDR3: TGTGCCAGCAGCTTGGAAGGGGGCAGGAACTATGGCTACACCTTC. This chain joins TRBV5-5 and TRBJ1-2, with 7 bases aligning to TRBD1. Germline V gives CDR1 SGHKS, CDR2 YYEKEE (reference sequence). The length of the CDR3 is 15 residues. J was trimmed by 2 bases and V by 0 bases; bases with no gene match: 4.

This clonotype was seen ten or more times. The rearrangement links TRBV20-1 to TRBJ1-2; D gene uncertain. The CDR3 has 12 amino acids. Germline values: CDR1 DFQATT, CDR2 SNEGSKA (reference sequence). Trimming removed 4 bases from V and 4 bases from J, with 10 bases in between. The CDR3 loop is CSAKEVGYGYTF. CDR3 sequence (DNA): TGCAGTGCTAAGGAGGTCGGCTATGGCTACACCTTC.

The CDR3 coding sequence is TGTGCCAGCAGTGTAAGACAGGGGAATCAGCCCCAGCATTTT. As protein: CASSVRQGNQPQHF. The rearrangement joins TRBV2 to TRBJ1-5, with 8 bases aligning to TRBD1. With 4 bases clipped from V and 4 bases from J, the junction kept 3 bases outside the gene matches. This CDR3 has 14 residues. The germline V gene encodes CDR1 SNHLY and CDR2 FYNNEI.

This chain links TRBV20-1 with TRBJ1-1, with D maybe TRBD1 (5 bases). The germline gives CDR1 DFQATT, CDR2 SNEGSKA (reference sequence). The CDR3 loop spans 13 amino acids. V lost 3 bases and J lost 0, with 8 bases in between. CDR3 residues: CSASLRVNTEAFF. As DNA, the CDR3 is TGCAGTGCTAGTCTCAGGGTGAACACTGAAGCTTTCTTT.

By proportion, this clonotype is medium-sized. This chain uses TRBV12-3 or TRBV12-4 with TRBJ1-2, with 8 bases identical to TRBD1. Trimming cost V 3 bases and J 4 bases; bases outside gene matches: 4. The CDR3 spans 14 residues. As DNA, the CDR3 is TGTGCCAGCAGTTTTCGACAGGGGATCTATGGCTACACCTTC. Translated, it gives CASSFRQGIYGYTF.

As regards this clonotype: This likely comes from a read error, as the CDR3 has no conserved phenylalanine or tryptophan at its end. This rearrangement joins TRBV6-1 to TRBJ2-5; D may correspond to TRBD1 or TRBD2 (5 bases each). Germline CDR1 MNHNS, CDR2 SASEGT. The CDR3 covers 14 residues. The CDR3 region is CASSPPGDQESQYY. For the CDR3, the DNA is TGTGCCAGCAGTCCCCCCGGGGACCAAGAGTCCCAGTACTAC.

This chain connects TRBV4-1 to TRBJ2-5; unclear D gene. The V end lost 0 bases, the J end lost 7 bases, and 12 bases lay between the germline ends. The CDR3 length is 14 residues. The V gene's germline CDR1 is MGHRA and CDR2 YSYEKL. CDR3 sequence reads: CASSQDDTKGTQYF. The CDR3 DNA follows: TGCGCCAGCAGCCAAGACGATACCAAGGGGACCCAGTACTTC.

This clonotype was recorded many times. The chain uses TRBV19 and TRBJ1-2; D possibly corresponds to TRBD1 (5 bases). CDR1 and CDR2 from the germline V gene are LNHDA and SQIVND (reference sequence). Between the trimmed V and J ends, which lost 3 bases and 2 bases, there was a span of 10 bases. CDR3 size: 14 residues. The CDR3 nucleotides are TGTGCCAGTAGTATGAAGGGGAGAAACTATGGCTACACCTTC. The encoded protein is CASSMKGRNYGYTF.

The chain joins TRBV9 to TRBJ1-2; D remains unclear. From germline, CDR1 is SGDLS and CDR2 YYNGEE. This CDR3 has 13 amino acids. V lost 0 bases and J lost 8, with 11 bases in between. This chain's CDR3 is CASSVGGLQGYTF. The CDR3 DNA sequence: TGTGCCAGCAGCGTAGGAGGGCTGCAAGGCTACACCTTC.

This clonotype was picked up many times. The chain employs TRBV6-5 and TRBJ1-1; tentative D call: TRBD1 (5 bases). CDR3 length: 13 amino acids. Germline V gene sequence: CDR1 MNHEY, CDR2 SVGAGI. Trimming stripped 0 bases from V and 5 bases from J, with 7 bases between. CDR3 sequence: CASSYSGGTEAFF. Here the CDR3 DNA reads TGTGCCAGCAGTTACTCTGGGGGAACTGAAGCTTTCTTT.

The genes are TRBV6-5 and TRBJ2-7, with D tentatively TRBD1 (6 bases). The CDR3 is 13 amino acids. The V gene's germline CDR1 is MNHEY and CDR2 SVGAGI. With 5 bases removed from V and 6 bases from J, the gap between germline ends came to 14 bases. The CDR3 DNA is TGTGCCAGCAGTAACTACAGGGACGCCGAGCAGTACTTC. Translated, it gives CASSNYRDAEQYF.

V and J are TRBV6-5 and TRBJ1-2; the match to TRBD1 covers 10 bases. CDR1 MNHEY and CDR2 SVGAGI come from the germline V gene. With 2 bases clipped from V and 7 bases from J, the junction kept 7 bases outside the gene matches. The CDR3 totals 15 residues. CDR3 sequence: CASSYLGTGEVGYTF. CDR3 bases: TGTGCCAGCAGTTACCTAGGGACAGGGGAGGTTGGCTACACCTTC.

The chain combines TRBV7-8 with TRBJ2-7; 8 nucleotides agree with TRBD2. CDR1 is SGHVS and CDR2 is FQNEAQ in the germline V gene. V dropped 1 base and J dropped 0; count of bases not matched to a gene: 2. This CDR3 comprises 15 residues. The CDR3 sequence: CASSLERGLSYEQYF. The DNA of the CDR3 is TGTGCCAGCAGCTTAGAGCGGGGGCTCTCCTACGAGCAGTACTTC.